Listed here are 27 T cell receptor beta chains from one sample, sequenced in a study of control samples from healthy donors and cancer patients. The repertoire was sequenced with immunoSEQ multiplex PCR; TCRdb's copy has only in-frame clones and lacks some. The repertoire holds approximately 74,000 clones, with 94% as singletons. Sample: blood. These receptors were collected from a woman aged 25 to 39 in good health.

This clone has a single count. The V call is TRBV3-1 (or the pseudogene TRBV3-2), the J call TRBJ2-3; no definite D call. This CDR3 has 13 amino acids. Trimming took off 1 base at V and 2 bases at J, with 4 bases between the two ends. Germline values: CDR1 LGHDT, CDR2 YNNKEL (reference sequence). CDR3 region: CASSQGATDTQYF. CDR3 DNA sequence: TGTGCCAGCAGCCAAGGGGCCACAGATACGCAGTATTTT.

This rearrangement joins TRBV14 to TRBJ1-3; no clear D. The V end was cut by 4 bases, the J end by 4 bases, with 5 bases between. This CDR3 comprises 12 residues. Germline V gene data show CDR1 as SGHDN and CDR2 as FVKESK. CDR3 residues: CASSRWGNTIYF. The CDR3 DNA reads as TGTGCCAGCAGCCGGTGGGGAAACACCATATATTTT.

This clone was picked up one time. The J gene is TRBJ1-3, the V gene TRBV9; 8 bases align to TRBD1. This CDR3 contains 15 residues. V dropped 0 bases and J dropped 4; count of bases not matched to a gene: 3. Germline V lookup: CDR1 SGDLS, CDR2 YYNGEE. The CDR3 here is CASSVGQGLGNTIYF. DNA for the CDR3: TGTGCCAGCAGCGTAGGACAGGGGCTCGGAAACACCATATATTTT.

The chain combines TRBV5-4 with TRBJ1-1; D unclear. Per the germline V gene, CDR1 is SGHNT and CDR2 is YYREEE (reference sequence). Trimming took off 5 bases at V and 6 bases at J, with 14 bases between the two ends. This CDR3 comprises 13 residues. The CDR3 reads CASRPYLEPEAFF. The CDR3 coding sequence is TGTGCCAGCAGACCCTACCTGGAGCCTGAAGCTTTCTTT.

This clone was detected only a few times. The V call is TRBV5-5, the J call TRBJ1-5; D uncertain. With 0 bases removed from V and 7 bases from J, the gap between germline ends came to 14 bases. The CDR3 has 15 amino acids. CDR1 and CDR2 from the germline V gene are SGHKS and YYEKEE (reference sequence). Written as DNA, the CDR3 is TGTGCCAGCAGCTTGGGAGGAAGCGCTTGGCAGCCCCAGCATTTT. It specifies CASSLGGSAWQPQHF.

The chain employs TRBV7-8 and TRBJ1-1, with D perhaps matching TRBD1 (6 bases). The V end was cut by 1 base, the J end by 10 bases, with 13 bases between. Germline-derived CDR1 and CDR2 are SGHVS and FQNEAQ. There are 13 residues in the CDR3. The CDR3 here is CASSLGGQVVAFF. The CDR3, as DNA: TGTGCCAGCAGCTTAGGGGGGCAGGTAGTAGCTTTCTTT.

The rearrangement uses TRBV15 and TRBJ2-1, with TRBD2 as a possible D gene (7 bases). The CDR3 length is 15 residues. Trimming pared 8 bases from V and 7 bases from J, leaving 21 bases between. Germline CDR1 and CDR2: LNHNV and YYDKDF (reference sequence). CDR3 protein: CATHATLGRGNEQFF. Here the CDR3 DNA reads TGTGCCACCCATGCAACTCTAGGGAGGGGGAATGAGCAGTTCTTC.

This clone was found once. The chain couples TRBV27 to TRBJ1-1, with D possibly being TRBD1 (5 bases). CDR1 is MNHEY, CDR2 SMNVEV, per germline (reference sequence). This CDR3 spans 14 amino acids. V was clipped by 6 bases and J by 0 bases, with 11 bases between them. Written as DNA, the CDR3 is TGTGCCAGCAGGGGAGGGGTAGTGAACACTGAAGCTTTCTTT. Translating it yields CASRGGVVNTEAFF.

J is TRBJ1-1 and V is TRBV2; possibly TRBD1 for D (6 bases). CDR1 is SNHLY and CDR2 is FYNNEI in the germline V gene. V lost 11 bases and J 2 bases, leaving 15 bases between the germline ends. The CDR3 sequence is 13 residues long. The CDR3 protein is CAHEGGLNTEAFF. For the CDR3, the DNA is TGTGCCCATGAGGGGGGGCTCAACACTGAAGCTTTCTTT.

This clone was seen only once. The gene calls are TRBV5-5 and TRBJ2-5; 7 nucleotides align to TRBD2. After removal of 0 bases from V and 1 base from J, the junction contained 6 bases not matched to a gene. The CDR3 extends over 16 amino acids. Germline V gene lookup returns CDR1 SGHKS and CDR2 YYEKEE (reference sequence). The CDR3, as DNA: TGTGCCAGCAGCTTGGGCCAGGGAGGGATCCAAGAGACCCAGTACTTC. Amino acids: CASSLGQGGIQETQYF.

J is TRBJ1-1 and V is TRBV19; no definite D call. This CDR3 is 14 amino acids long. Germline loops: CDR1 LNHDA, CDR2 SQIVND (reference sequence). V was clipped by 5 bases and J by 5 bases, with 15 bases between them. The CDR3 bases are TGTGCCAGTAGTTTTCTTGGGCAGGAGACTGAAGCTTTCTTT. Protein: CASSFLGQETEAFF. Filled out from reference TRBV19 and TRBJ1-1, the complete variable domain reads DGGITQSPKYLFRKEGQNVTLSCEQNLNHDAMYWYRQDPGQGLRLIYYSQIVNDFQKGDIAEGYSVSREKKESFPLTVTSAQKNPTAFYLCASSFLGQETEAFFGQGTRLTVV.

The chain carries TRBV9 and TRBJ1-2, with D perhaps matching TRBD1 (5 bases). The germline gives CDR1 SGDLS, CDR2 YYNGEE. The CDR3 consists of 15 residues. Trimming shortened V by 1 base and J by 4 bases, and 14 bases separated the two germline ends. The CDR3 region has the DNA TGTGCCAGCAGCGTAACGGAGGTCGGGGGCTATGGCTACACCTTC. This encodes CASSVTEVGGYGYTF.

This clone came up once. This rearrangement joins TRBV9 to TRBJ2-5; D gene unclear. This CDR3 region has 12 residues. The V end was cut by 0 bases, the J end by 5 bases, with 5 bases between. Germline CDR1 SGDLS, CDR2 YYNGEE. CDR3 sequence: CASSVESETQYF. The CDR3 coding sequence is TGTGCCAGCAGCGTAGAATCGGAGACCCAGTACTTC.

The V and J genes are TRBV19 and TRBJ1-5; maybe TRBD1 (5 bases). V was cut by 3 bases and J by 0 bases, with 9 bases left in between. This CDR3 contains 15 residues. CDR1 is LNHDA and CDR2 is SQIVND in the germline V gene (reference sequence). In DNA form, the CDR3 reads TGTGCCAGTAGTATTTGGGGCCCTAGCAATCAGCCCCAGCATTTT. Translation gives CASSIWGPSNQPQHF. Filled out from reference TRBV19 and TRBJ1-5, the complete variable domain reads DGGITQSPKYLFRKEGQNVTLSCEQNLNHDAMYWYRQDPGQGLRLIYYSQIVNDFQKGDIAEGYSVSREKKESFPLTVTSAQKNPTAFYLCASSIWGPSNQPQHFGDGTRLSIL.

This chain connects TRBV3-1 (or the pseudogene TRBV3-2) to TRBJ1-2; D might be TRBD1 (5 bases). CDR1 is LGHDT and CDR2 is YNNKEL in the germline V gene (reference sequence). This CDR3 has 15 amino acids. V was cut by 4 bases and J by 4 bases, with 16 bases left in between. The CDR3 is CASSRTLSGGYGYTF. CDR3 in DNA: TGTGCCAGCAGCCGGACATTATCTGGGGGCTATGGCTACACCTTC.

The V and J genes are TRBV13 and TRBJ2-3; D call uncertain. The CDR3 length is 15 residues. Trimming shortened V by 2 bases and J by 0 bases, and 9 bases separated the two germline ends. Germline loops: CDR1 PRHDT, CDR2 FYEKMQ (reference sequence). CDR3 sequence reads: CASSLRRSSTDTQYF. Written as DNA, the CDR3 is TGTGCCAGCAGCTTAAGACGGTCTAGCACAGATACGCAGTATTTT. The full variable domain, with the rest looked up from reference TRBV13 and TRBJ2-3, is AAGVIQSPRHLIKEKRETATLKCYPIPRHDTVYWYQQGPGQDPQFLISFYEKMQSDKGSIPDRFSAQQFSDYHSELNMSSLELGDSALYFCASSLRRSSTDTQYFGPGTRLTVL.

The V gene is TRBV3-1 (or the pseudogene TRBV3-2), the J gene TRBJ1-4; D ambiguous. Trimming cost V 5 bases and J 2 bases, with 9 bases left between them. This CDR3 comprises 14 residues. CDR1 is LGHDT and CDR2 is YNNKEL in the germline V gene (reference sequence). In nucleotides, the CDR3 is TGTGCCAGCAGCTTAGGGTGGACTAATGAAAAACTGTTTTTT. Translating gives CASSLGWTNEKLFF.

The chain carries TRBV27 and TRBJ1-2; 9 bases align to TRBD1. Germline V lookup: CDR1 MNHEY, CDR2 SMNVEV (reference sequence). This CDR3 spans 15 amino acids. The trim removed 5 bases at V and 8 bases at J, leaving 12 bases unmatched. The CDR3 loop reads CASSKRPGQGDGYTF. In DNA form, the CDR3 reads TGTGCCAGCAGTAAAAGACCGGGACAGGGCGACGGCTACACCTTC.

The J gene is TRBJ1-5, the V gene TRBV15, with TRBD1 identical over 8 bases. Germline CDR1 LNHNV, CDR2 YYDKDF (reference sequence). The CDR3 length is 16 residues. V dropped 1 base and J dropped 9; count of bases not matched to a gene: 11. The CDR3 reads CATSRGLGQVARPQHF. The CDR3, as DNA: TGTGCCACCAGCAGAGGGCTGGGACAGGTGGCCCGGCCCCAGCATTTT.

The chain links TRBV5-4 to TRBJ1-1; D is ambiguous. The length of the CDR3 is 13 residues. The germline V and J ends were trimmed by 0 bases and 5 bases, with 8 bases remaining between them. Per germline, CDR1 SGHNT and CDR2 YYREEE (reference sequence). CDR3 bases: TGTGCCAGCAGCTTGGTTACAGATACTGAAGCTTTCTTT. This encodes CASSLVTDTEAFF.

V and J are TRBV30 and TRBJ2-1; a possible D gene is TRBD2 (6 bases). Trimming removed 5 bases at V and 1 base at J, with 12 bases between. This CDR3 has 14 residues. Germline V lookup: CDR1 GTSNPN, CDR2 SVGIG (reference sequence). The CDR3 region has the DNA TGTGCCTGGCTCAGCGGGTATTCCTACAATGAGCAGTTCTTC. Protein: CAWLSGYSYNEQFF.

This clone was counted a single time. CDR3 in DNA: TGTGCCAGCAAAGAGACCACGACATCTAATGAAAAACTGTTTTTT. Its translation: CASKETTTSNEKLFF. The chain employs TRBV5-4 and TRBJ1-4; D is undetermined. The CDR3 covers 15 residues. Germline V gene data show CDR1 as SGHNT and CDR2 as YYREEE (reference sequence). Trimming pared 6 bases from V and 3 bases from J, leaving 15 bases between. Filled out from reference TRBV5-4 and TRBJ1-4, the complete variable domain reads ETGVTQSPTHLIKTRGQQVTLRCSSQSGHNTVSWYQQALGQGPQFIFQYYREEENGRGNFPPRFSGLQFPNYSSELNVNALELDDSALYLCASKETTTSNEKLFFGSGTQLSVL.

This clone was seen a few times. CDR3 coding DNA: TGTGCCAGCTCCGCGGGACCATATAATTCACCCCTCCACTTT. Its protein is CASSAGPYNSPLHF. The genes are TRBV6-5 and TRBJ1-6; weak D call: TRBD1 (5 bases). Germline CDR1 and CDR2: MNHEY and SVGAGI. This CDR3 region has 14 residues. V was pared by 8 bases and J by 4 bases, with 12 bases between.

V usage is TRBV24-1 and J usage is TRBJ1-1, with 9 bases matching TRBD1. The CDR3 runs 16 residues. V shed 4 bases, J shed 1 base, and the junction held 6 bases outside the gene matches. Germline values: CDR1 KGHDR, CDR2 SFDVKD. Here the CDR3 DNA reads TGTGCCACCAGTGACGAAAGGGGACAGGGGAACACTGAAGCTTTCTTT. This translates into CATSDERGQGNTEAFF.

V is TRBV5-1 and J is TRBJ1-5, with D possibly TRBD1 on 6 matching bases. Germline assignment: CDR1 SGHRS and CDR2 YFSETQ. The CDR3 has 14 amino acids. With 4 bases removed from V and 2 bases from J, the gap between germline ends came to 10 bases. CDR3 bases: TGCGCCAGCAGCCAGGGGTTTGGCAATCAGCCCCAGCATTTT. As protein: CASSQGFGNQPQHF.

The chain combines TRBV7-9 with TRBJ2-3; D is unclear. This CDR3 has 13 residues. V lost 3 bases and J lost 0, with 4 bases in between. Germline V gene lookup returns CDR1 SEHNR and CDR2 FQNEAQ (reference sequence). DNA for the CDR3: TGTGCCAGCAGCTTCTACAGCACAGATACGCAGTATTTT. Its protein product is CASSFYSTDTQYF.

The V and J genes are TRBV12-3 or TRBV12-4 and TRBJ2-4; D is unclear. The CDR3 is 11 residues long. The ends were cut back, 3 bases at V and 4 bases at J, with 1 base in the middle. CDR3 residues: CASSLKNIQYF. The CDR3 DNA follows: TGTGCCAGCAGTTTGAAAAACATTCAGTACTTC.